The rows below give T cell receptor beta chains drawn from one sample of a study of identical twins. TCRdb independently ran MiXCR on the 5' RACE reads; one entry per CDR3 protein. The sample shows 700,000 or so distinct CDR3 sequences, less than 10% of them seen only once. The same specimen was also included in a second study, on yellow fever vaccine responses in identical twins.

The sequencing input was PBMCs. All receptors come from a woman between 18 and 29 years old in good health. The CDR3 runs from the conserved cysteine through the conserved F or W. A D gene is named only where the DNA matches it firmly. Only part of the rows carry a size: once, few, many, or a class if the clone is expanded.

v_gene	d_gene	j_gene	abundance	len	CDR3aa	CDR3nt
TRBV11-1	TRBD1	TRBJ1-6	-	17	CASSQLRSGGVNSPLHF	TGTGCCAGCAGCCAGTTGAGGTCAGGGGGTGTTAATTCACCCCTCCACTTT
TRBV15	TRBD2	TRBJ2-2	few	17	CATSRDRGSGITGELFF	TGTGCCACCAGCAGAGATCGGGGTAGCGGGATCACCGGGGAGCTGTTTTTT
TRBV11-2	-	TRBJ2-1	-	17	CASRLEVAGITYNGQFF	TGTGCCAGCAGGCTCGAAGTCGCGGGAATTACCTACAATGGGCAGTTCTTC
TRBV12-3/TRBV12-4	TRBD1	TRBJ2-2	-	14	CASGRGHRTGELFF	TGTGCCAGCGGCAGGGGGCATAGGACCGGGGAGCTGTTTTTT
TRBV2	TRBD2	TRBJ2-5	-	14	CASGLAGSQETQYF	TGTGCCAGCGGGCTAGCGGGGAGCCAAGAGACCCAGTACTTC
TRBV5-6	-	TRBJ2-1	-	13	CASSLPGGDEQFF	TGTGCCAGCAGCTTGCCCGGCGGGGATGAGCAGTTCTTC
TRBV10-1	TRBD1	TRBJ2-7	few	14	CASGPPSGGYEQYF	TGCGCCAGTGGGCCCCCATCAGGGGGCTACGAGCAGTACTTC
TRBV20-1	-	TRBJ2-7	few	16	CCARSPIKLFVYEQYF	TGCTGTGCTAGGTCTCCTATAAAACTTTTCGTGTACGAGCAGTACTTC
TRBV28	-	TRBJ2-2	-	12	CASYPLGGELFF	TGTGCCAGCTACCCATTGGGCGGGGAGCTGTTTTTT
TRBV10-3	TRBD2	TRBJ2-5	-	14	CAISGAGREETQYF	TGTGCCATCAGTGGGGCGGGGAGGGAAGAGACCCAGTACTTC
TRBV29-1	TRBD2	TRBJ2-1	-	15	CSVRLAGAIYNEQFF	TGCAGCGTTCGACTAGCGGGAGCTATCTACAATGAGCAGTTCTTC
TRBV27	-	TRBJ2-2	many	12	CASSLLAGELFF	TGTGCCAGCAGCTTATTGGCCGGGGAGCTGTTTTTT
TRBV20-1	-	TRBJ2-7	few	11	CSAKTGTPGYF	TGCAGTGCTAAAACCGGGACTCCCGGATACTTC
TRBV7-9	-	TRBJ1-1	-	12	CASSLETAEAFF	TGTGCCAGCAGCTTAGAGACAGCCGAAGCTTTCTTT
TRBV9	TRBD1	TRBJ2-5	-	15	CASSPTDRVRETQYF	TGTGCCAGCAGCCCTACGGACAGGGTGCGGGAGACCCAGTACTTC
TRBV18	-	TRBJ2-5	-	15	CASSPPLRTQETQYF	TGTGCCAGCTCACCACCGCTACGGACCCAAGAGACCCAGTACTTC
TRBV30	-	TRBJ2-2	-	15	CAWTRVEANTGELFF	TGTGCCTGGACCCGGGTTGAAGCGAACACCGGGGAGCTGTTTTTT
TRBV6-2/TRBV6-3	-	TRBJ1-5	few	15	CASKADSPGNQPQHF	TGTGCCAGCAAAGCGGACAGTCCTGGGAATCAGCCCCAGCATTTT
TRBV11-2	TRBD2	TRBJ2-7	-	14	CASSLVGGKDEQYF	TGTGCCAGCAGCTTAGTGGGAGGGAAGGACGAGCAGTACTTC
TRBV5-6	TRBD2	TRBJ2-7	-	16	CASSLGLAGRAYEQYF	TGTGCCAGCAGCTTGGGTTTAGCGGGACGGGCCTACGAGCAGTACTTC
TRBV20-1	-	TRBJ2-3	-	14	CSAIVATAGNTQYF	TGCAGTGCTATAGTGGCGACCGCTGGAAATACGCAGTATTTT